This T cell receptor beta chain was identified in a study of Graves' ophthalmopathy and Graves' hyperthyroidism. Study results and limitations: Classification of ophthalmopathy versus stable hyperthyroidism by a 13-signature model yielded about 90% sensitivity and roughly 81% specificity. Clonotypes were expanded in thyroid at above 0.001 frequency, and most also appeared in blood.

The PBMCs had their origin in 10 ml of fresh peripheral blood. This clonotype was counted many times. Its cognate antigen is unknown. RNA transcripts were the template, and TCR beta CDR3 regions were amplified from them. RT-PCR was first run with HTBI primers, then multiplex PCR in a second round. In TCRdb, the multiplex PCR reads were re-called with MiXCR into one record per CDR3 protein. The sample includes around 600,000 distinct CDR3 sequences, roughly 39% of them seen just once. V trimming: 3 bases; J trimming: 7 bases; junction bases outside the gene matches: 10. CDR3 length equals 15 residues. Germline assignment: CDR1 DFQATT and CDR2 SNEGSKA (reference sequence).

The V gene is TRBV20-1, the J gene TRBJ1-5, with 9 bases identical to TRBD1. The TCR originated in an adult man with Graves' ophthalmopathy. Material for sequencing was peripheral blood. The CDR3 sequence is CSARGDRANGQPQHF. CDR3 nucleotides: TGCAGTGCTAGGGGGGACAGGGCAAACGGGCAGCCCCAGCATTTT.